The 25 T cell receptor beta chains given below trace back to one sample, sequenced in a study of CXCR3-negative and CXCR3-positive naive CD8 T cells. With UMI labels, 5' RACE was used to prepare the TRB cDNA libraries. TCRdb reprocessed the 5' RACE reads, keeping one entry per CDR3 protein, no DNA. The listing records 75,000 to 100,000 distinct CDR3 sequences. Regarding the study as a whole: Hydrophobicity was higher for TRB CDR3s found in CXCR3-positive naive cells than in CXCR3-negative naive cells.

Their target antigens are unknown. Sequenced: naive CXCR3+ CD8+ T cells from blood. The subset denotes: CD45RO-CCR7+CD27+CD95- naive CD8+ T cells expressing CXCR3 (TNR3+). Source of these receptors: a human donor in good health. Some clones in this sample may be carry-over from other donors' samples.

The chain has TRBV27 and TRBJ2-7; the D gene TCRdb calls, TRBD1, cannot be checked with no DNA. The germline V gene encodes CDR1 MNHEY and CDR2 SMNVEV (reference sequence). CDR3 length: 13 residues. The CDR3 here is CASSGQFSYEQYF.

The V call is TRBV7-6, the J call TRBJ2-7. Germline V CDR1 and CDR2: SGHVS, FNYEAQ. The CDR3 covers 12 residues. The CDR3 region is CASSPAEYEQYF.

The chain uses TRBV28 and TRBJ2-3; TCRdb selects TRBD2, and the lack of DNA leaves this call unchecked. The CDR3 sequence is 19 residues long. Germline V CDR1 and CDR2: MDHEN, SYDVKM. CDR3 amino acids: CASVPRVGTSGRRTDTQYF.

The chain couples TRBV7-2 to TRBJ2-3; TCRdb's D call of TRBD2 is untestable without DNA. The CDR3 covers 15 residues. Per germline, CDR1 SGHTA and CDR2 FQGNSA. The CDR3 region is CASSSPAGLADTQYF.

The chain's CDR3 is CSARGGRERENFF. V usage is TRBV20-1 and J usage is TRBJ1-1; the TRBD1 assignment by TCRdb is unverifiable without DNA. The CDR3 totals 13 residues. The germline V gene encodes CDR1 DFQATT and CDR2 SNEGSKA (reference sequence).

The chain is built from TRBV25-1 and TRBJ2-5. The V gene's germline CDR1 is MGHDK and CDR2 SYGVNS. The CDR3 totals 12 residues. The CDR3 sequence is CASSEYRETQYF.

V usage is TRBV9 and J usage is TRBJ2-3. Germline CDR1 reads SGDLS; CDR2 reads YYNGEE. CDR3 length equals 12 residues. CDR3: CASSLGSDTQYF.

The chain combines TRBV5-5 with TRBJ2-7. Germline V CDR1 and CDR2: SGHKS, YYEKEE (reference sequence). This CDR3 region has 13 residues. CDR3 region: CASSGTGPYEQYF.

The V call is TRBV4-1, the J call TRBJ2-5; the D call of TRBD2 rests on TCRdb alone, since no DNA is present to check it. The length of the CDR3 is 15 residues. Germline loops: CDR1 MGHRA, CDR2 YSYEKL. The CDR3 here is CASSQRPVSQETQYF.

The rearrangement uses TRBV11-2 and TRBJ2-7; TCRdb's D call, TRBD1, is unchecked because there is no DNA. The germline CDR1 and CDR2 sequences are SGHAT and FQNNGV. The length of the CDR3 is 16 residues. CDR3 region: CASSLVGTTISYEQYF.

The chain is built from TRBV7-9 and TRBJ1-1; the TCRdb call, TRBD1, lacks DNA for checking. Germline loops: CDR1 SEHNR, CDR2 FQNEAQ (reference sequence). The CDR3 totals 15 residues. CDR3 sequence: CASSQDQGALAEAFF.

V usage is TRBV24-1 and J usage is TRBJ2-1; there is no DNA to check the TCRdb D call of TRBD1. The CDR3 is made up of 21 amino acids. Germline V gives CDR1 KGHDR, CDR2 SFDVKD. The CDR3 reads CATGASTGTGGERTSYNEQFF.

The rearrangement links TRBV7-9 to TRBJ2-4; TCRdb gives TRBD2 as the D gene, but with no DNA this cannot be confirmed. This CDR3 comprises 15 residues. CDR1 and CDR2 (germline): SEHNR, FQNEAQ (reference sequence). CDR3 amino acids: CASSLAGPGWSIQYF.

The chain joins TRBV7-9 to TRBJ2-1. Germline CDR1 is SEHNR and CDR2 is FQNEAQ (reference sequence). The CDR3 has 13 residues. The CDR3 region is CASSTGVGDEQFF.

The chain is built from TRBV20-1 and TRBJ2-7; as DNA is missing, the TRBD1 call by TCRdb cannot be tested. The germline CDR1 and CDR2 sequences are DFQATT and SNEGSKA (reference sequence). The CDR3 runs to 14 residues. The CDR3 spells CSATRDTEIYEQYF.

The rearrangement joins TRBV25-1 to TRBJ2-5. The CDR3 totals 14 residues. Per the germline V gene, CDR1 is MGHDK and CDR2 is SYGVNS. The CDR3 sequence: CASSETSDQETQYF.

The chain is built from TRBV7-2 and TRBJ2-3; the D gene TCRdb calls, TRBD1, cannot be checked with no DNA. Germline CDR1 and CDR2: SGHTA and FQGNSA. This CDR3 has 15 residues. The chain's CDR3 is CASSFSGGASDTQYF.

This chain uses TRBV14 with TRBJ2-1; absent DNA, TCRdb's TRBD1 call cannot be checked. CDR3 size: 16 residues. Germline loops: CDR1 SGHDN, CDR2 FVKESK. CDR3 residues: CASSQVPGQEYNEQFF. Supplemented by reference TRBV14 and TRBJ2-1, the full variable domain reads EAGVTQFPSHSVIEKGQTVTLRCDPISGHDNLYWYRRVMGKEIKFLLHFVKESKQDESGMPNNRFLAERTGGTYSTLKVQPAELEDSGVYFCASSQVPGQEYNEQFFGPGTRLTVL.

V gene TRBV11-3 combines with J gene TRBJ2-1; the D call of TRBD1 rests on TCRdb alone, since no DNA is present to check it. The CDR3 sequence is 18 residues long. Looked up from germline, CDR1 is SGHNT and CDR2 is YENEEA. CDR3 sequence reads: CASSSTRGGQSSYNEQFF.

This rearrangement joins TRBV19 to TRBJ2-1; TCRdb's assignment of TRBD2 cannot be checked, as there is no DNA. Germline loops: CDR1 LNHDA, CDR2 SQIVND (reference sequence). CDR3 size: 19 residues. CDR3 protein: CASTKHVAAGGWSSNEQFF.

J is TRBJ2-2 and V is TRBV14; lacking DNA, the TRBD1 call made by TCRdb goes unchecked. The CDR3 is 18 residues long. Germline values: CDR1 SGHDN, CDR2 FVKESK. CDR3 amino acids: CASSQDHFSAGETGELFF. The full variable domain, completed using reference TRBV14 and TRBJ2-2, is EAGVTQFPSHSVIEKGQTVTLRCDPISGHDNLYWYRRVMGKEIKFLLHFVKESKQDESGMPNNRFLAERTGGTYSTLKVQPAELEDSGVYFCASSQDHFSAGETGELFFGEGSRLTVL.

The CDR3 reads CSARGDRGGFVEAFF. The chain employs TRBV20-1 and TRBJ1-1; TCRdb indicates TRBD1, and absent DNA this call remains unverified. This CDR3 region has 15 residues. Per the germline V gene, CDR1 is DFQATT and CDR2 is SNEGSKA (reference sequence).

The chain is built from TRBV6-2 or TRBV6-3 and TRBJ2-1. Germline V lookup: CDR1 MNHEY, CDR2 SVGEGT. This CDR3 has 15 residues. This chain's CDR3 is CASSYSSLIHNEQFF.

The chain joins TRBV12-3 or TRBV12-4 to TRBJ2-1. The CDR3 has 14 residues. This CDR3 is CASSLSGYHNEQFF.

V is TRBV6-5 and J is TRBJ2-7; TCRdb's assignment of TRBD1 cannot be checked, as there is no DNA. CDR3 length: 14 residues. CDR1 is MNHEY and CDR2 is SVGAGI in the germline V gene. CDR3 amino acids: CASSPAPLTYEQYF.